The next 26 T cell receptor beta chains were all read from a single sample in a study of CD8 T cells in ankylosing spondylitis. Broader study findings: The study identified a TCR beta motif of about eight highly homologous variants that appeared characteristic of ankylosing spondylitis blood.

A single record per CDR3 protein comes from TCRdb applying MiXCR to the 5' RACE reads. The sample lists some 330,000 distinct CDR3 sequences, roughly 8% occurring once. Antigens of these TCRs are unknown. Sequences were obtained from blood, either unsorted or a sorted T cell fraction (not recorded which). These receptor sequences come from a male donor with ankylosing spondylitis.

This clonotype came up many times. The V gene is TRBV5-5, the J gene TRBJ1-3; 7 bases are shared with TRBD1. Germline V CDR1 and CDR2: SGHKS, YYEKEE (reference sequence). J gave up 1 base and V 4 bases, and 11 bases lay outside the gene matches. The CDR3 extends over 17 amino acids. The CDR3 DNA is TGTGCCAGCAGCAATAGACCACAGGGGAAATCTGGAAACACCATATATTTT. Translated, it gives CASSNRPQGKSGNTIYF.

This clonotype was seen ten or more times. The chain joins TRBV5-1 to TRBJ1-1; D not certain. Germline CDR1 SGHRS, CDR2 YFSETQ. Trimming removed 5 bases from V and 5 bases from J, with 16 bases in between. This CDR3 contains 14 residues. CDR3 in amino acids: CASRLEPRGTEAFF. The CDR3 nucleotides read TGCGCCAGCAGGCTGGAGCCCCGAGGGACTGAAGCTTTCTTT.

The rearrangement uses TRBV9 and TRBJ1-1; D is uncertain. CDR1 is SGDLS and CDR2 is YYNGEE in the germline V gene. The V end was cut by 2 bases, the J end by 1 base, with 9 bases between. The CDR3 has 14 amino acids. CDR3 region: CASSVGRRNTEAFF. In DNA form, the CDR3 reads TGTGCCAGCAGCGTGGGCAGGCGGAACACTGAAGCTTTCTTT.

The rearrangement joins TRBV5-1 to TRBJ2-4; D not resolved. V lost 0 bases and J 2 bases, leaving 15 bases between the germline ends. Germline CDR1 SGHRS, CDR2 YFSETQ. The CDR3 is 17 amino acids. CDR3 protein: CASSLAGEGSTKNIQYF. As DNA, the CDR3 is TGCGCCAGCAGCTTGGCTGGGGAAGGTTCGACCAAAAACATTCAGTACTTC.

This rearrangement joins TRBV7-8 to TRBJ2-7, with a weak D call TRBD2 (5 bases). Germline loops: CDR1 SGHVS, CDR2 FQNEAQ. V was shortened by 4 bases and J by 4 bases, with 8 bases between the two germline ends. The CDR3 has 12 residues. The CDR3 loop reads CASSSEGYEQYF. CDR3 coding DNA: TGTGCCAGCAGCTCCGAGGGTTACGAGCAGTACTTC.

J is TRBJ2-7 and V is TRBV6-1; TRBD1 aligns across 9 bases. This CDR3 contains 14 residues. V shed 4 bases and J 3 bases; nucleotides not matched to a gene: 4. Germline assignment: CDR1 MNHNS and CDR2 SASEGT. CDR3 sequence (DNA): TGTGCCAGCAGTGCGGACAGGGGAGACTACGAGCAGTACTTC. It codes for CASSADRGDYEQYF.

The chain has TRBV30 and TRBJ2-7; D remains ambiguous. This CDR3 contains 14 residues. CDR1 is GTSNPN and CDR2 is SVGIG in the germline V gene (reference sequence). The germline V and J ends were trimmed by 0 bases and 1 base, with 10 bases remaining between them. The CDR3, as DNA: TGTGCCTGGAGTGTAGCCGGCAGTTCCTACGAGCAGTACTTC. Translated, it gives CAWSVAGSSYEQYF.

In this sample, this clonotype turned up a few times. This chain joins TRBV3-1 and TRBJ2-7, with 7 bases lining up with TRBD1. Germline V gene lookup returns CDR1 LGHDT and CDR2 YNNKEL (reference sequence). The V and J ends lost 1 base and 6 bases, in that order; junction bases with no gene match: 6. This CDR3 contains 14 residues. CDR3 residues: CASSQVDRAGEQYF. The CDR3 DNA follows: TGTGCCAGCAGCCAAGTCGACAGGGCTGGCGAGCAGTACTTC.

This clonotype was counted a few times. In nucleotides, the CDR3 is TGTGCCTGGAGTCCCCGAGTAGGGAGCTCCTACAATGAGCAGTTCTTC. Its translation is CAWSPRVGSSYNEQFF. J is TRBJ2-1 and V is TRBV30, with D perhaps matching TRBD2 (5 bases). Trimming cost V 2 bases and J 0 bases, with 14 bases left between them. CDR1 and CDR2 from the germline V gene are GTSNPN and SVGIG (reference sequence). CDR3 size: 16 residues.

DNA of the CDR3: TGCAGCGTTGAAGAGGTGGGAGTGGGTGAGCAGTTCTTC. This translates into CSVEEVGVGEQFF. This chain links TRBV29-1 with TRBJ2-1; a weak D match, TRBD2 (5 bases). Per germline, CDR1 SQVTM and CDR2 ANQGSEA. V lost 0 bases to trimming and J lost 9 bases, with 12 bases between them. The CDR3 extends over 13 amino acids.

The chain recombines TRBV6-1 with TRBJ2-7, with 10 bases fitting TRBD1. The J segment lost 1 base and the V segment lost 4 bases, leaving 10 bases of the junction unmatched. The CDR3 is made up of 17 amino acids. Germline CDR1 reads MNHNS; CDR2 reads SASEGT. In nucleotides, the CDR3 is TGTGCCAGCAGTGCCGGGACAGGGGCCTATAAATCCTACGAGCAGTACTTC. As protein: CASSAGTGAYKSYEQYF.

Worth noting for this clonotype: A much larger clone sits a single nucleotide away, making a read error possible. Written as DNA, the CDR3 is TGTGCCAGCAGTTTAATGTACAATCAGCCCCAGCATTTT. Residues: CASSLMYNQPQHF. The chain links TRBV28 to TRBJ1-5; D uncertain. Germline values: CDR1 MDHEN, CDR2 SYDVKM. This CDR3 contains 13 residues. V lost 2 bases, J lost 3 bases, and 5 bases lay in between.

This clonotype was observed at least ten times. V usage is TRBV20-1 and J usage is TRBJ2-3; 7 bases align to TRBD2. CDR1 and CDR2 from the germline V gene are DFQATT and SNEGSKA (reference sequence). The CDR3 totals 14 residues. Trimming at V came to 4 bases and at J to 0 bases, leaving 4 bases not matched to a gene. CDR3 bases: TGCAGTGCTATGGGGGGGACTAGCACAGATACGCAGTATTTT. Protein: CSAMGGTSTDTQYF.

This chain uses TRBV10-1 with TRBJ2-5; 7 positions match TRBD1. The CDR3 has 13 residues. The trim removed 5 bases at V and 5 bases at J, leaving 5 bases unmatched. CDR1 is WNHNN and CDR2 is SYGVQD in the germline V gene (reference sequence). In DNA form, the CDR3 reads TGCGCCAGCAGTAAGACAGGGTGGGAGACCCAGTACTTC. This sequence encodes CASSKTGWETQYF.

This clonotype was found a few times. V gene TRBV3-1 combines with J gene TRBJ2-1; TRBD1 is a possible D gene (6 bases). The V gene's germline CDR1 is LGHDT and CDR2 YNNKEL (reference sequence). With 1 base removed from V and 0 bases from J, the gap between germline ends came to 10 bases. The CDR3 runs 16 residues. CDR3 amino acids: CASSQAGASSYNEQFF. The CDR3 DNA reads TGTGCCAGCAGCCAAGCAGGGGCGAGCTCCTACAATGAGCAGTTCTTC.

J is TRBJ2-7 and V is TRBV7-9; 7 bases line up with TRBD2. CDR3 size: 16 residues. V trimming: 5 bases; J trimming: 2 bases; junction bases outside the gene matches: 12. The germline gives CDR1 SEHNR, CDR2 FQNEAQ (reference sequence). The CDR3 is CASSEAGTITTYEQYF. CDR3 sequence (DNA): TGTGCCAGCAGCGAAGCTGGGACTATCACCACCTACGAGCAGTACTTC.

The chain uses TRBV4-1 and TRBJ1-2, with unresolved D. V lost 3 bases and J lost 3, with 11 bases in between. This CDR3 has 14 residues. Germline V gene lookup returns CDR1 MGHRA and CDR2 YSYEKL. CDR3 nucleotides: TGCGCCAGCAGCCATTTAGGTGTTGACTATGGCTACACCTTC. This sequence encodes CASSHLGVDYGYTF.

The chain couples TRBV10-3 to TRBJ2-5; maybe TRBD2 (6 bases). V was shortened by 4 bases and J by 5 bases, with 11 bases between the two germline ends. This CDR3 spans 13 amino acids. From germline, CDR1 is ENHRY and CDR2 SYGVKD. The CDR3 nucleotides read TGTGCCATCAGTGGCTGGAGCGGGGAGACCCAGTACTTC. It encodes CAISGWSGETQYF.

CDR3 DNA: TGTGCCAGCAGCAATACTAGAGCGGGAGAAGAGACCCAGTACTTC. As protein: CASSNTRAGEETQYF. This chain links TRBV7-9 with TRBJ2-5; TRBD2 aligns across 8 bases. V shed 5 bases, J shed 3 bases, and the junction held 8 bases outside the gene matches. Germline CDR1 and CDR2: SEHNR and FQNEAQ (reference sequence). The CDR3 has 15 amino acids.

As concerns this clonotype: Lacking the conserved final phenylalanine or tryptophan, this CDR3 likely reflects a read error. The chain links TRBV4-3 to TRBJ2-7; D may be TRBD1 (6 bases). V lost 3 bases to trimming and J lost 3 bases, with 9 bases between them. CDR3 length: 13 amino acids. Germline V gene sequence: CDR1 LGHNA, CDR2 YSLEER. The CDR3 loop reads CASSQIGGYEQYI. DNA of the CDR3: TGCGCCAGCAGCCAGATAGGGGGCTACGAGCAGTACATC.

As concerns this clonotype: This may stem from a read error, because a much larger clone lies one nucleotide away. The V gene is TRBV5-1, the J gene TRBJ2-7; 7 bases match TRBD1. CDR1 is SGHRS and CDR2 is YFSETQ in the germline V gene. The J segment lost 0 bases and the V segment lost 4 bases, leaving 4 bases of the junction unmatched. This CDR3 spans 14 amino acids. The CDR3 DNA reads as TGCGCCAGCAGCCACGGGACAGCCTCCTACGAGCAGTACTTC. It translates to CASSHGTASYEQYF.

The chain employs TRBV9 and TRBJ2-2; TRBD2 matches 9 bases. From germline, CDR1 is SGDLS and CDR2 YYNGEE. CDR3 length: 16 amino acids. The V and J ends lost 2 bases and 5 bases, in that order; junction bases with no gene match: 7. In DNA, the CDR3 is TGTGCCAGCAGCGTGTTAGCGGGAGAGGGGACCGGGGAGCTGTTTTTT. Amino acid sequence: CASSVLAGEGTGELFF.

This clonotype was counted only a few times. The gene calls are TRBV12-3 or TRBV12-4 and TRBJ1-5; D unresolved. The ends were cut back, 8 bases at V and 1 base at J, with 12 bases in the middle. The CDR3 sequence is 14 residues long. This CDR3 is CASGTRRSNQPQHF. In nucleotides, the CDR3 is TGTGCCAGCGGAACAAGGCGGAGCAATCAGCCCCAGCATTTT.

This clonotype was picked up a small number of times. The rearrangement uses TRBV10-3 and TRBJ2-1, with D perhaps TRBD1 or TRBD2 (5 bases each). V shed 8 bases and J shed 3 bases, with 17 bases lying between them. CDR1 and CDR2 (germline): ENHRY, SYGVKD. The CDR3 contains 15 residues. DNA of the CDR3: TGTGCCATCGGGACCACTAGTGGGTACTACAATGAGCAGTTCTTC. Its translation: CAIGTTSGYYNEQFF.

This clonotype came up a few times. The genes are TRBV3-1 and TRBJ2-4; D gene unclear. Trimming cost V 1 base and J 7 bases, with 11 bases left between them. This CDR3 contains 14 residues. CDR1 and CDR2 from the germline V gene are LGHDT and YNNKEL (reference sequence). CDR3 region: CASSQVSVRNIQYF. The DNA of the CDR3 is TGTGCCAGCAGCCAAGTCTCAGTTCGTAACATTCAGTACTTC.

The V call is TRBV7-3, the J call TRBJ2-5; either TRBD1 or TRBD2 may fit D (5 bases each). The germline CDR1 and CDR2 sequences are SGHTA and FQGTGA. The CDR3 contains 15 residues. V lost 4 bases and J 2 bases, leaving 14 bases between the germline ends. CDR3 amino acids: CASSWRRGGQETQYF. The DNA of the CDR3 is TGTGCCAGCAGCTGGCGCCGGGGCGGGCAAGAGACCCAGTACTTC. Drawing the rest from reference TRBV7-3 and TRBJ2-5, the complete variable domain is GAGVSQTPSNKVTEKGKYVELRCDPISGHTALYWYRQSLGQGPEFLIYFQGTGAADDSGLPNDRFFAVRPEGSVSTLKIQRTERGDSAVYLCASSWRRGGQETQYFGPGTRLLVL.